The clone carrying this TCR beta chain came up many times. Its antigen is as yet unknown. Trimming removed 2 bases at V and 9 bases at J, with 11 bases between. Looked up from germline, CDR1 is MDHEN and CDR2 is SYDVKM. The CDR3 consists of 13 residues. Amplification yielded TCR beta CDR3 regions, with RNA transcripts as the source. HTBI primers were employed in a first-round RT-PCR of the TCR CDR3. TCRdb analysed the multiplex PCR reads with MiXCR anew, one entry per CDR3 protein. The data show around 350,000 distinct CDR3 sequences, roughly 14% seen once. Patients were excluded because of uncontrolled infection, other autoimmune disease, pregnancy or lactation. Out of roughly 9.1 ml of fresh peripheral blood came the PBMCs. This entry belongs to a study of T cells in Graves' hyperthyroidism and ophthalmopathy. Overall study findings and caveats: A model of 13 V-J pairs discriminated ophthalmopathy from stable hyperthyroidism.

What was sequenced was blood. The TCR comes from a woman younger than 30 with Graves' hyperthyroidism that later progressed to Graves' ophthalmopathy. The chain recombines TRBV28 with TRBJ2-1; TRBD2 might be the D (6 bases). CDR3 sequence reads: CASSLTTSREQFF. The CDR3 DNA is TGTGCCAGCAGTTTAACTACTAGCCGTGAGCAGTTCTTC. The complete variable domain, with remaining parts taken from reference TRBV28 and TRBJ2-1, reads DVKVTQSSRYLVKRTGEKVFLECVQDMDHENMFWYRQDPGLGLRLIYFSYDVKMKEKGDIPEGYSVSREKKERFSLILESASTNQTSMYLCASSLTTSREQFFGPGTRLTVL.